The present TCR beta chain was sequenced within a study of cytomegalovirus exposure and HLA in healthy donors. This PCR relied on a set of 60 Vbeta primers and 13 Jbeta primers. Per the study methods: A follow-up analysis tallied 70 million to 80 million unique TCR beta chains, roughly 11 million shared. Data came from immunoSEQ multiplex PCR; TCRdb stores just in-frame clones and leaves some out. The V and J calls and clone size are taken from that table; D and trimming were inferred from the DNA. The repertoire holds over 100,000 clones, less than 80% seen once, with more than 6% in the top ten. The CDR3 covers 14 residues. V shed 6 bases and J shed 5 bases, with 14 bases lying between them. The germline V gene encodes CDR1 KGHSH and CDR2 LQKENI. Study-level points and caveats: Rates of TCR association differed by HLA locus in a later analysis, with DRB1 highest and HLA-C lowest.

This clone has a single count. Its antigen is as yet unknown. The TCR sequence derives from a man aged 35-49 years in good health and CMV-seropositive. V is TRBV18 and J is TRBJ2-1, with TRBD2 as a possible D gene (5 bases). Material: PBMCs. CDR3 region: CASSINTRDNEQFF. CDR3 DNA sequence: TGTGCCAGCTCCATCAATACTAGAGACAATGAGCAGTTCTTC. Full variable domain (remainder filled in from reference TRBV18 and TRBJ2-1): NAGVMQNPRHLVRRRGQEARLRCSPMKGHSHVYWYRQLPEEGLKFMVYLQKENIIDESGMPKERFSAEFPKEGPSILRIQQVVRGDSAAYFCASSINTRDNEQFFGPGTRLTVL.